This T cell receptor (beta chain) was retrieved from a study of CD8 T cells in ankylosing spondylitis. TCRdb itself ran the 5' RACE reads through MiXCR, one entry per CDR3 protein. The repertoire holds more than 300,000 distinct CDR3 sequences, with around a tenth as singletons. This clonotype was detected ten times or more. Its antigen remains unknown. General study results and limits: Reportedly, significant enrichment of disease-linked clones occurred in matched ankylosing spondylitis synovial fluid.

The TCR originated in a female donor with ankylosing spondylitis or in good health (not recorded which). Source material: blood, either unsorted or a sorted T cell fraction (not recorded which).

The CDR3 is CASSFTEAYEQYF. CDR3 nucleotides: TGTGCCAGCAGCTTCACTGAGGCCTACGAGCAGTACTTC. This chain links TRBV5-6 with TRBJ2-7; D call uncertain. Between the trimmed V and J ends, which lost 2 bases and 2 bases, there was a span of 8 bases. CDR3 length: 13 amino acids. Per germline, CDR1 SGHDT and CDR2 YYEEEE. Supplemented by reference TRBV5-6 and TRBJ2-7, the full variable domain reads DAGVTQSPTHLIKTRGQQVTLRCSPKSGHDTVSWYQQALGQGPQFIFQYYEEEERQRGNFPDRFSGHQFPNYSSELNVNALLLGDSALYLCASSFTEAYEQYFGPGTRLTVT.